Listed here is a single T cell receptor beta chain. The antigen remains undetermined. Approximately 500 nanograms of biopsy DNA per sample underwent TCRB immunosequencing. Measured with immunoSEQ multiplex PCR; TCRdb has only the in-frame clones, and not every one. Of over 8,000 clones detected, more than 75% appear once; the ten largest clones hold roughly 13%. This entry comes from a study of T cell repertoires in ileal Crohn's disease. The study's findings and limits: Compared with CD4 T cells, sorted CD8 cells carried more expanded clones.

The CDR3 has 15 amino acids. V trimming: 4 bases; J trimming: 9 bases; junction bases outside the gene matches: 11. CDR1 is SGHTS and CDR2 is YDEGEE in the germline V gene. Input material: ileal tissue. The V and J genes are TRBV5-8 and TRBJ1-5, with TRBD1 matching 9 bases. The source of this sequence is an adult with Crohn's disease. CDR3 loop: CASSPGDRDIPPQHF. In DNA form, the CDR3 reads TGTGCCAGCAGCCCCGGGGACAGGGATATACCGCCCCAGCATTTT.